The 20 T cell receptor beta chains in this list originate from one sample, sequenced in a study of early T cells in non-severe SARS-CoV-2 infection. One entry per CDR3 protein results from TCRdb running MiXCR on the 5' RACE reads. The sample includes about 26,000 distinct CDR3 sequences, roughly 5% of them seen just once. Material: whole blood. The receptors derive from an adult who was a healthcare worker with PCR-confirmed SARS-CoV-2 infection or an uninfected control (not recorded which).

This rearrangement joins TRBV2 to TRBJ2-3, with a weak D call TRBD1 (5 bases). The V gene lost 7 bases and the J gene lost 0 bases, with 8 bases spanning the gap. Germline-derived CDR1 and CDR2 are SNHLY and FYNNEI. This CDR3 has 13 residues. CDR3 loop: CASKQVSTDTQYF. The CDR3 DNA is TGTGCCAGCAAACAGGTTAGCACAGATACGCAGTATTTT.

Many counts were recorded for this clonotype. The CDR3 reads CASSHAGTDEQYF. CDR3 nucleotide sequence: TGTGCCAGCAGCCATGCTGGGACAGACGAGCAGTACTTC. The V and J genes are TRBV3-1 and TRBJ2-7; 7 nucleotides match TRBD1. The ends lost 3 bases at V and 5 bases at J; junction bases unmatched: 4. CDR3 length: 13 amino acids. The V gene's germline CDR1 is LGHDT and CDR2 YNNKEL (reference sequence).

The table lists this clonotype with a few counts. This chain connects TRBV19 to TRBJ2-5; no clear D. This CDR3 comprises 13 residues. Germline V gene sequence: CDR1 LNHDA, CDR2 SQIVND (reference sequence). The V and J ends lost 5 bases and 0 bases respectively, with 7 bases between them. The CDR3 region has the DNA TGTGCCAGTAGTGCAGACAACCAAGAGACCCAGTACTTC. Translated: CASSADNQETQYF.

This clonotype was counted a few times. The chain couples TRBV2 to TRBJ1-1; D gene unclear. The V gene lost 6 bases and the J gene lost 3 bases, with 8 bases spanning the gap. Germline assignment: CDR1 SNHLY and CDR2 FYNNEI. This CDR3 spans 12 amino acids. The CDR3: CASRPTDTEAFF. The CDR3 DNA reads TGTGCCAGCAGGCCCACAGACACTGAAGCTTTCTTT.

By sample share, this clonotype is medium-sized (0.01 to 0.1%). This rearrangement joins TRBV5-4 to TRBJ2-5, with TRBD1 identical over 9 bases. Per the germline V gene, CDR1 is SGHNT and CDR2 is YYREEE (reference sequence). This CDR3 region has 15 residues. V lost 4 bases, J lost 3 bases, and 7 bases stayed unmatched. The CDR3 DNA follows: TGTGCCAGCAGCCCCGGACAGGGGATGGAAGAGACCCAGTACTTC. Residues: CASSPGQGMEETQYF.

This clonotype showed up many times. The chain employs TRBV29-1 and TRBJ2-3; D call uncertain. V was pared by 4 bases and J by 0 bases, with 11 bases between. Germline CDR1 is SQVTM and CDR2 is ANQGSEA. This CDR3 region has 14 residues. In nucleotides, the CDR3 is TGCAGCGTTGGGTTATGGCAGAGCACAGATACGCAGTATTTT. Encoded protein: CSVGLWQSTDTQYF.

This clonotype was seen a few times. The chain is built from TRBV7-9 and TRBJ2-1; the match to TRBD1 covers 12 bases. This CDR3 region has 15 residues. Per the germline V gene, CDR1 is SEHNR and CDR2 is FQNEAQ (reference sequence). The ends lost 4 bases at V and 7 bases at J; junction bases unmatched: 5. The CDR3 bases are TGTGCCAGCAGCTCCCGGGACAGGGGGCATAATGAGCAGTTCTTC. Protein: CASSSRDRGHNEQFF.

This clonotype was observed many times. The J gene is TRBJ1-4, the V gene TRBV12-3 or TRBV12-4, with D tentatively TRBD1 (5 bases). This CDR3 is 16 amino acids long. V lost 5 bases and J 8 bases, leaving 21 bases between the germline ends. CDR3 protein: CASSHTGTLRREKLFF. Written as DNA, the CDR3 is TGTGCCAGCAGTCATACCGGGACCCTTCGGCGGGAAAAACTGTTTTTT.

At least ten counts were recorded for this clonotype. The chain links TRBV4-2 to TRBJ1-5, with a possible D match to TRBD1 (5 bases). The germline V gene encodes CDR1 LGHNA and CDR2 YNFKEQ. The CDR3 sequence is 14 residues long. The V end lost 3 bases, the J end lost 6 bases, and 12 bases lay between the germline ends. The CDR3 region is CASSQSGEAQPQHF. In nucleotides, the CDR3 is TGTGCCAGCAGCCAGTCGGGGGAGGCTCAGCCCCAGCATTTT.

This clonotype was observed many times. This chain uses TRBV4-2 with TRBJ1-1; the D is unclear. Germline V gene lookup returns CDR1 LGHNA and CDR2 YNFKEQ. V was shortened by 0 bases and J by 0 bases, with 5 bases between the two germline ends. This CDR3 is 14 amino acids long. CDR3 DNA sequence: TGTGCCAGCAGCCAAGAAGGTGTGAACACTGAAGCTTTCTTT. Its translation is CASSQEGVNTEAFF.

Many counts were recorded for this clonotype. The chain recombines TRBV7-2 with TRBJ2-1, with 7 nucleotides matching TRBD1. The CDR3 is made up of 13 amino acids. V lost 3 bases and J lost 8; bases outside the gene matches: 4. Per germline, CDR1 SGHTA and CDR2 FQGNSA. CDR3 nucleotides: TGTGCCAGCAGCTTGCGACAGGGCGATGAGCAGTTCTTC. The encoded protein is CASSLRQGDEQFF.

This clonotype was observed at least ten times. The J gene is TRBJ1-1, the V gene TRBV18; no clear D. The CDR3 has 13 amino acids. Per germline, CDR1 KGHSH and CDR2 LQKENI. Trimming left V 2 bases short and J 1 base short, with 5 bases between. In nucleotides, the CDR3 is TGTGCCAGCTCACCAGTTGGGAACACTGAAGCTTTCTTT. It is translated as CASSPVGNTEAFF.

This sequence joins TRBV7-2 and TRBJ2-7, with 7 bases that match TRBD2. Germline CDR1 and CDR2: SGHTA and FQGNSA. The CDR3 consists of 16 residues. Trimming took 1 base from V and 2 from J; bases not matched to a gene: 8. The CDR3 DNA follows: TGTGCCAGCAGCTTAGTGGTGGCTAGCGGCACCTACGAGCAGTACTTC. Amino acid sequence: CASSLVVASGTYEQYF.

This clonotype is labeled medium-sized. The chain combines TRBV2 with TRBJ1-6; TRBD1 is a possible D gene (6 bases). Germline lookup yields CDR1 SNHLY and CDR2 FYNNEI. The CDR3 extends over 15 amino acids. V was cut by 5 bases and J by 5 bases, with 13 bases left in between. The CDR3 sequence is CASSIRTANNSPLHF. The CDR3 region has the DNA TGTGCCAGCAGTATTCGGACAGCCAATAATTCACCCCTCCACTTT.

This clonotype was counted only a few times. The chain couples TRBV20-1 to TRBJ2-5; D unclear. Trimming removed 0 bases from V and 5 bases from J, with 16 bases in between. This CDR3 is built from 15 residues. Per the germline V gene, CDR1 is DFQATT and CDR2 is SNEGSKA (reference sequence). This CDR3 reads CSARDGLGAKETQYF. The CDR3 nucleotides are TGCAGTGCTAGAGATGGGCTAGGAGCGAAGGAGACCCAGTACTTC.

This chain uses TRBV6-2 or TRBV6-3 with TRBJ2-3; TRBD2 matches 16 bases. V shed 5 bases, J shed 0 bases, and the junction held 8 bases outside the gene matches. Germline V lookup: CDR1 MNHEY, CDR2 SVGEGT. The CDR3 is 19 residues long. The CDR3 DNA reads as TGTGCCAGCAGTACTCCGGGACTAGCGGGGGGGACTAGCACAGATACGCAGTATTTT. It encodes CASSTPGLAGGTSTDTQYF.

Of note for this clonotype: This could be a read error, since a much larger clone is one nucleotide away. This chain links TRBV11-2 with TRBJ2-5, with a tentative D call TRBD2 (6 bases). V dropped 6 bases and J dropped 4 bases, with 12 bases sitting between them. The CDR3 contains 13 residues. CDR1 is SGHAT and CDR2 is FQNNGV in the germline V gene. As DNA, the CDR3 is TGTGCCAGCAGATCGACTAGGCGAGAGACCCAGTACTTC. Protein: CASRSTRRETQYF.

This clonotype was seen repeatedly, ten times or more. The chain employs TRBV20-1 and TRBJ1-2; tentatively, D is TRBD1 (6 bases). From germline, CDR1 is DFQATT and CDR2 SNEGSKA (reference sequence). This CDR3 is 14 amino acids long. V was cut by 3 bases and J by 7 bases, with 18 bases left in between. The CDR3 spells CSARDPPGVSGYTF. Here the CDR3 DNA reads TGCAGTGCTAGGGACCCCCCAGGGGTTAGTGGCTACACCTTC.

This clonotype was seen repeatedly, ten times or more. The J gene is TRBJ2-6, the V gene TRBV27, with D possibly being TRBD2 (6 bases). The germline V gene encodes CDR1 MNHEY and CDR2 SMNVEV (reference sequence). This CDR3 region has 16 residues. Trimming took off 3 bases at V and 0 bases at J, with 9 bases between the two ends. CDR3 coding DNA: TGTGCCAGCAGTTTTAGCGGACTCTCTGGGGCCAACGTCCTGACTTTC. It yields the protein CASSFSGLSGANVLTF.

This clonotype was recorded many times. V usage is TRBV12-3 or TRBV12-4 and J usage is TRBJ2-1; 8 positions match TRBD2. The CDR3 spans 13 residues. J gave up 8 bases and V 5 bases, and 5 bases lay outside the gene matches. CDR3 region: CASSKSGLDEQFF. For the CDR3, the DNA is TGTGCCAGCAGTAAATCGGGACTAGATGAGCAGTTCTTC.